The next 17 T cell receptor beta chains were all read from a single sample in a study of OX40 agonist ivuxolimab in advanced cancers. TCRdb's table, derived via immunoSEQ multiplex PCR, lists solely in-frame clones and lacks some. The repertoire holds about 22,000 clones, with just under 85% as singletons. The sample in question was CD4+ or CD8+ T cells sorted from blood, obtained in a trial of the OX40 agonist ivuxolimab. These receptors all stem from an adult with an advanced solid tumor such as melanoma, head and neck, liver or kidney cancer.

This chain joins TRBV28 and TRBJ1-2; unclear D gene. This CDR3 region has 14 residues. The germline V gene has CDR1 MDHEN and CDR2 SYDVKM. V was pared by 5 bases and J by 2 bases, with 12 bases between. The CDR3: CASSHPQRNYGYTF. The CDR3 coding sequence is TGTGCCAGCAGTCACCCCCAGAGAAACTATGGCTACACCTTC.

This CDR3 is CASSVAGIYEQYF. In DNA, the CDR3 is TGTGCCAGCAGCGTGGCCGGGATCTACGAGCAGTACTTC. The chain uses TRBV11-2 and TRBJ2-7; D might be TRBD2 (5 bases). The CDR3 consists of 13 residues. Trimming took 5 bases from V and 3 from J, leaving 11 bases between them. Germline lookup yields CDR1 SGHAT and CDR2 FQNNGV.

V is TRBV11-2 and J is TRBJ2-5, with D possibly being TRBD1 (5 bases). The CDR3 sequence is 13 residues long. V lost 5 bases, J lost 6 bases, and 13 bases lay in between. Germline V gives CDR1 SGHAT, CDR2 FQNNGV. CDR3 in DNA: TGTGCCAGCAGCGCCGCAGGGTTGAAGACCCAGTACTTC. This translates into CASSAAGLKTQYF.

This chain joins TRBV7-9 and TRBJ1-1; D is unresolved. The CDR3 runs 16 residues. The V and J ends lost 0 bases and 6 bases respectively, with 17 bases between them. Looked up from germline, CDR1 is SEHNR and CDR2 is FQNEAQ (reference sequence). The CDR3 DNA reads TGTGCCAGCAGCTTAGCAATTGGGTCCCCGTCCTCTGAAGCTTTCTTT. As protein: CASSLAIGSPSSEAFF.

This CDR3 reads CAAGGLVDNEQFF. CDR3 nucleotide sequence: TGTGCCGCCGGGGGACTGGTAGACAATGAGCAGTTCTTC. The chain couples TRBV7-9 to TRBJ2-1; perhaps TRBD2 as D (6 bases). Germline V CDR1 and CDR2: SEHNR, FQNEAQ (reference sequence). Trimming stripped 11 bases from V and 5 bases from J, with 16 bases between. CDR3 size: 13 residues.

The V and J genes are TRBV4-2 and TRBJ1-1, with D perhaps TRBD1 (5 bases). In germline, CDR1 is LGHNA, CDR2 YNFKEQ. V dropped 0 bases and J dropped 8 bases, with 22 bases sitting between them. The CDR3 length is 17 residues. CDR3 region: CASSQDWAGGVDPEAFF. The CDR3 bases are TGTGCCAGCAGCCAAGATTGGGCGGGGGGGGTTGATCCCGAAGCTTTCTTT.

The rearrangement uses TRBV7-6 and TRBJ1-2; D ambiguous. The V and J ends lost 5 bases and 6 bases respectively, with 10 bases between them. CDR3 size: 12 residues. Germline V CDR1 and CDR2: SGHVS, FNYEAQ. CDR3: CASSPLSDGYTF. Written as DNA, the CDR3 is TGTGCCAGCAGCCCGTTGTCCGATGGCTACACCTTC.

This chain joins TRBV27 and TRBJ2-7; 9 bases are a match to TRBD1. Germline assignment: CDR1 MNHEY and CDR2 SMNVEV (reference sequence). CDR3 size: 14 residues. V was pared by 5 bases and J by 5 bases, with 7 bases of the junction left unmatched. The CDR3 here is CASSHRDRVNEQYF. CDR3 DNA: TGTGCCAGCAGTCACCGGGACAGGGTTAACGAGCAGTACTTC.

DNA of the CDR3: TGTGCCAGCAGTTCGGGACAGGGTCGTAATGAGCAGTTCTTC. Translating it yields CASSSGQGRNEQFF. The genes are TRBV6-6 and TRBJ2-1, with 9 bases aligning to TRBD1. V shed 4 bases, J shed 7 bases, and the junction held 5 bases outside the gene matches. CDR1 MNHNY and CDR2 SVGAGI come from the germline V gene (reference sequence). The CDR3 is 14 amino acids.

The chain is built from TRBV6-6 and TRBJ1-5, with D possibly TRBD1 on 5 matching bases. The germline CDR1 and CDR2 sequences are MNHNY and SVGAGI (reference sequence). The CDR3 totals 16 residues. V was clipped by 2 bases and J by 0 bases, with 11 bases between them. This CDR3 reads CASSYDQDISNQPQHF. The CDR3 DNA follows: TGTGCCAGCAGTTACGATCAGGACATTAGCAATCAGCCCCAGCATTTT.

The J gene is TRBJ2-1, the V gene TRBV12-5, with D maybe TRBD2 (6 bases). Germline CDR1 and CDR2: LGHNT and FRNRAP. CDR3 length equals 15 residues. Trimming removed 6 bases at V and 10 bases at J, with 22 bases between. CDR3 protein: CASGHFSGGVEEQFF. CDR3 DNA: TGTGCTAGTGGCCACTTTAGTGGCGGGGTGGAAGAGCAGTTCTTC. Together with reference TRBV12-5 and TRBJ2-1, the CDR3 gives the full variable domain: DARVTQTPRHKVTEMGQEVTMRCQPILGHNTVFWYRQTMMQGLELLAYFRNRAPLDDSGMPKDRFSAEMPDATLATLKIQPSEPRDSAVYFCASGHFSGGVEEQFFGPGTRLTVL.

The chain is built from TRBV7-6 and TRBJ2-1, with D unresolved. From germline, CDR1 is SGHVS and CDR2 FNYEAQ. The CDR3 totals 15 residues. V shed 3 bases and J shed 9 bases, with 18 bases lying between them. The CDR3 is CASSFRLSLGGEQFF. The DNA of the CDR3 is TGTGCCAGCAGCTTCCGGTTGAGTTTGGGTGGTGAGCAGTTCTTC.

V and J are TRBV6-5 and TRBJ1-6; possibly TRBD1 for D (6 bases). The V end was cut by 6 bases, the J end by 15 bases, with 24 bases between. This CDR3 comprises 15 residues. Per germline, CDR1 MNHEY and CDR2 SVGAGI. The CDR3, as DNA: TGTGCCAGCAGAGGATCGGGACACCGGGGTTCGGGCCTCCACTTT. Its translation is CASRGSGHRGSGLHF.

The chain links TRBV6-1 to TRBJ2-5; D call uncertain. The J call may be wrong; the DNA end is better matched by TRBJ2-7. Germline values: CDR1 MNHNS, CDR2 SASEGT. This CDR3 spans 14 amino acids. CDR3 region: CASSDQTSFYEQYF. The DNA for the CDR3 is TGTGCCAGCAGTGATCAGACCTCTTTCTACGAGCAGTACTTC.

This clone came up once. V is TRBV19 and J is TRBJ2-1; D is unresolved. V was clipped by 2 bases and J by 4 bases, with 12 bases between them. The CDR3 has 15 amino acids. From germline, CDR1 is LNHDA and CDR2 SQIVND (reference sequence). The CDR3 here is CASSIMGLAYNEQFF. The DNA of the CDR3 is TGTGCCAGTAGTATAATGGGGTTGGCTTACAATGAGCAGTTCTTC.

This chain links TRBV19 with TRBJ2-3; 9 bases match TRBD2. CDR1 is LNHDA and CDR2 is SQIVND in the germline V gene (reference sequence). This CDR3 has 13 amino acids. Losses at the gene ends were 10 bases for V and 2 bases for J; bases not matched to a gene: 4. The CDR3 sequence is CATSGGSTDTQYF. The CDR3 DNA is TGTGCCACCAGCGGGGGGTCCACAGATACGCAGTATTTT.

The J gene is TRBJ2-7, the V gene TRBV30, with D tentatively TRBD1 (6 bases). CDR3 size: 14 residues. The germline V gene has CDR1 GTSNPN and CDR2 SVGIG (reference sequence). Trimming removed 0 bases at V and 5 bases at J, with 14 bases between. CDR3 amino acids: CAWSVEGGFDEQYF. The CDR3 DNA reads as TGTGCCTGGAGTGTTGAAGGGGGTTTCGACGAGCAGTACTTC.